These 10 T cell receptor beta chains were all obtained from the same sample, sequenced in a study of kidney transplant recipient with SARS-CoV-2 infection. TCRdb called the reads again in MiXCR, with one record for every CDR3 protein. The table lists under 250,000 distinct CDR3 sequences, more than 25% of them singletons. The sample here was a blood sample, taken at baseline and between days 110 and 120 from a kidney transplant recipient. All receptors come from a young adult male patient who had COVID-19 and was a kidney transplant recipient. Some T cells may have come from the graft donor.

This clonotype was picked up many times. The V call is TRBV21-1, the J call TRBJ1-1. TRBV21-1 is classified as a pseudogene. The CDR3 runs to 17 residues. The CDR3 nucleotides are TGTGCCAGCAAGTGGGTGTGTAGCTACACAATTCGCACTGAAGCTTTCTTT. Translation gives CASKWVCSYTIRTEAFF.

Note on this clonotype: A much larger clonotype is one base distant, so this may be a read error. The conserved phenylalanine or tryptophan is not found at the CDR3 terminus, so this likely reflects a read error. This chain links TRBV15 with TRBJ2-2, with 8 bases that match TRBD1. Per the germline V gene, CDR1 is LNHNV and CDR2 is YYDKDF (reference sequence). The CDR3 sequence is 16 residues long. V lost 5 bases, J lost 4 bases, and 9 bases stayed unmatched. CDR3 nucleotides: TGTGCCACCAGCGACACAGGGGGTTATGGCACCGGGGAGCTGTTTTGT. This gives the protein CATSDTGGYGTGELFC.

Only a few counts were recorded for this clonotype. Here the CDR3 DNA reads TGTGCCAGCAGTCAGGCCAGGGTTAGTTCCTACAATGAGCAGTTCTTC. Translated: CASSQARVSSYNEQFF. V and J are TRBV6-4 and TRBJ2-1, with D possibly being TRBD1 (5 bases). The CDR3 runs to 16 residues. Per germline, CDR1 MRHNA and CDR2 SNTAGT. V was shortened by 5 bases and J by 1 base, with 15 bases between the two germline ends.

A remark on this clonotype: A much larger clone lies one base from this, so it may be a read error. The CDR3 region is CASSKSKFTRRTYGYTF. CDR3 nucleotides: TGTGCCAGCAGCAAATCGAAGTTTACCCGAAGGACCTATGGCTACACCTTC. This chain connects TRBV7-8 to TRBJ1-2; no definite D call. Per germline, CDR1 SGHVS and CDR2 FQNEAQ. Deletions cut 5 bases from V and 4 bases from J, with 23 bases between. This CDR3 has 17 amino acids.

As to this clonotype: A much more abundant neighbour one base away suggests this may be a read error. J is TRBJ2-1 and V is TRBV24-1; D may be TRBD2 (6 bases). The CDR3 is 16 residues long. The germline CDR1 and CDR2 sequences are KGHDR and SFDVKD. Trimming took off 12 bases at V and 8 bases at J, with 28 bases between the two ends. CDR3 sequence: CAAGTNRDSRGDEQFF. The CDR3 bases are TGTGCCGCCGGAACAAACCGGGACTCCAGAGGGGATGAGCAGTTCTTC.

This clonotype appeared a few times. Being one base from a much bigger clone, this may be a read error. V usage is TRBV11-3 and J usage is TRBJ1-1; no clear D gene. This CDR3 has 13 amino acids. CDR1 and CDR2 (germline): SGHNT, YENEEA. The CDR3 reads CAGSSTRNTEAFF. The CDR3 nucleotides read TGTGCCGGCAGCTCCACTAGGAACACTGAAGCTTTCTTT. Combining the CDR3 with reference TRBV11-3 and TRBJ1-1 gives the whole variable domain EAGVVQSPRYKIIEKKQPVAFWCNPISGHNTLYWYLQNLGQGPELLIRYENEEAVDDSQLPKDRFSAERLKGVDSTLKIQPAELGDSAVYLCAGSSTRNTEAFFGQGTRLTVV.

The chain links TRBV28 to TRBJ2-7; D is perhaps TRBD2 (6 bases). Per the germline V gene, CDR1 is MDHEN and CDR2 is SYDVKM. This CDR3 is built from 14 residues. The CDR3 region has the DNA TGTGAGAGCCGGTCGGGGACTCGGTCCTACGAGCAGTACTTC. This translates into CESRSGTRSYEQYF.

Note on this clonotype: This sequence may be a read error, since a much larger clone differs from it by one base. V and J are TRBV2 and TRBJ2-2; 8 bases line up with TRBD2. The CDR3 loop spans 14 amino acids. In germline, CDR1 is SNHLY, CDR2 FYNNEI. CDR3 region: CASSAGGGFGEPFF. The CDR3 bases are TGTGCCAGCAGTGCCGGGGGGGGCTTCGGGGAGCCGTTTTTT.

This clonotype was counted at least ten times. The chain has TRBV7-1 and TRBJ1-2; no clear D gene. TRBV7-1 is labeled an ORF, and its function is uncertain. The CDR3 totals 17 residues. V dropped 5 bases and J dropped 4 bases, with 23 bases sitting between them. In DNA, the CDR3 is TGTGCCAGCAGCCCCCGCAGTCACGAGGGAAAGACCTATGGCTACACCTTC. It codes for CASSPRSHEGKTYGYTF.

This clonotype occurred many times. This rearrangement joins TRBV2 to TRBJ2-5, with TRBD2 as a possible D gene (6 bases). The CDR3 runs 13 residues. V lost 6 bases and J 4 bases, leaving 12 bases between the germline ends. CDR1 and CDR2 from the germline V gene are SNHLY and FYNNEI. This CDR3 is CASRAGPPETQYF. CDR3 nucleotides: TGTGCCAGCAGGGCGGGGCCCCCAGAGACCCAGTACTTC.